The 10 T cell receptor beta chains below all came from one sample that was sequenced in a study of T cell clonotyping in hematopoietic cell transplantation. Time point in this sample: recipient sample about 28 days before transplant, after cytoreduction. The repertoire was sequenced with immunoSEQ multiplex PCR; TCRdb's copy has only in-frame clones and lacks some. The profile shows tens of thousands of clones, 85% of them singletons. Specimen: peripheral blood mononuclear cells, collected before stem cell transplant. These receptors all stem from a man between 60 and 70 years old with acute myeloid leukemia. Some clones in this sample may be carry-over from other donors' samples.

The chain recombines TRBV28 with TRBJ2-6, with unresolved D. There are 15 residues in the CDR3. CDR1 is MDHEN, CDR2 SYDVKM, per germline. V was shortened by 3 bases and J by 1 base, with 7 bases between the two germline ends. The CDR3 is CASSFGFSGANVLTF. Here the CDR3 DNA reads TGTGCCAGCAGTTTTGGTTTTTCTGGGGCCAACGTCCTGACTTTC.

This clone was counted a single time. The gene calls are TRBV5-4 and TRBJ1-1; D is ambiguous. The CDR3 loop spans 13 amino acids. V gave up 1 base and J gave up 3 bases, with 7 bases separating them. Germline CDR1 reads SGHNT; CDR2 reads YYREEE (reference sequence). CDR3 in DNA: TGTGCCAGCAGCTTGAGTTCGGACACTGAAGCTTTCTTT. Translation gives CASSLSSDTEAFF. The full variable domain, in which reference TRBV5-4 and TRBJ1-1 provide the parts outside the CDR3, is ETGVTQSPTHLIKTRGQQVTLRCSSQSGHNTVSWYQQALGQGPQFIFQYYREEENGRGNFPPRFSGLQFPNYSSELNVNALELDDSALYLCASSLSSDTEAFFGQGTRLTVV.

This chain joins TRBV7-9 and TRBJ1-3, with 7 bases fitting TRBD1. In germline, CDR1 is SEHNR, CDR2 FQNEAQ (reference sequence). CDR3 length: 14 amino acids. With 0 bases clipped from V and 4 bases from J, the junction kept 0 bases outside the gene matches. For the CDR3, the DNA is TGTGCCAGCAGCTTAGCAGGGGGCGGAAACACCATATATTTT. Translated: CASSLAGGGNTIYF. The full variable domain, its missing parts supplied by reference TRBV7-9 and TRBJ1-3, is DTGVSQNPRHKITKRGQNVTFRCDPISEHNRLYWYRQTLGQGPEFLTYFQNEAQLEKSRLLSDRFSAERPKGSFSTLEIQRTEQGDSAMYLCASSLAGGGNTIYFGEGSWLTVV.

This clone has just one count. V and J are TRBV30 and TRBJ2-5, with TRBD2 as a possible D gene (6 bases). The CDR3 has 13 residues. CDR1 GTSNPN and CDR2 SVGIG come from the germline V gene (reference sequence). The V end was cut by 8 bases, the J end by 2 bases, with 15 bases between. The CDR3, as DNA: TGTGCCCTTAACCGGGGGTATCAAGAGACCCAGTACTTC. This sequence encodes CALNRGYQETQYF.

The CDR3 bases are TGCGCCAGCAAAAGAGGACAGGGGAGCGGTCCTACAGATACGCAGTATTTT. This translates into CASKRGQGSGPTDTQYF. This chain connects TRBV4-1 to TRBJ2-3; 9 positions match TRBD1. Germline CDR1 and CDR2: MGHRA and YSYEKL. The CDR3 contains 17 residues. J lost 3 bases, V lost 7 bases, and 14 bases had no gene match.

The gene calls are TRBV28 and TRBJ1-5; D is perhaps TRBD1 (6 bases). This CDR3 spans 16 amino acids. V lost 2 bases, J lost 5 bases, and 16 bases lay in between. The germline V gene has CDR1 MDHEN and CDR2 SYDVKM. CDR3: CASSLPRGLGDQPQHF. CDR3 bases: TGTGCCAGCAGTTTACCCAGGGGTCTCGGTGATCAGCCCCAGCATTTT.

This chain links TRBV30 with TRBJ1-6, with D unresolved. V gave up 8 bases and J gave up 9 bases, with 17 bases separating them. CDR3 length: 13 amino acids. CDR1 is GTSNPN, CDR2 SVGIG, per germline (reference sequence). The CDR3 bases are TGTGCCCGAAGCTCCGGGGAAAGTTCACCCCTCCACTTT. Translated, it gives CARSSGESSPLHF. The full variable domain, its missing parts supplied by reference TRBV30 and TRBJ1-6, is SQTIHQWPATLVQPVGSPLSLECTVEGTSNPNLYWYRQAAGRGLQLLFYSVGIGQISSEVPQNLSASRPQDRQFILSSKKLLLSDSGFYLCARSSGESSPLHFGNGTRLTVT.

The chain has TRBV29-1 and TRBJ2-7, with D uncertain. Germline V CDR1 and CDR2: SQVTM, ANQGSEA. This CDR3 is built from 13 residues. Trimming left V 5 bases short and J 3 bases short, with 14 bases between. The CDR3 protein is CSVRVFDGYEQYF. DNA for the CDR3: TGCAGCGTTCGTGTTTTTGACGGCTACGAGCAGTACTTC.

V gene TRBV7-2 combines with J gene TRBJ1-1; TRBD1 is a possible D gene (5 bases). V was trimmed by 8 bases and J by 0 bases, leaving 10 bases between them. CDR1 SGHTA and CDR2 FQGNSA come from the germline V gene. CDR3 length: 13 residues. For the CDR3, the DNA is TGTGCCAGCCGCGGGGACTTGAACACTGAAGCTTTCTTT. Its translation is CASRGDLNTEAFF.

The CDR3 DNA sequence: TGTGCCAGTAGGACAGGAGGGGCCAAAAACATTCAGTACTTC. It yields the protein CASRTGGAKNIQYF. The chain has TRBV6-1 and TRBJ2-4; D is perhaps TRBD1 (7 bases). Germline lookup yields CDR1 MNHNS and CDR2 SASEGT. CDR3 length: 14 amino acids. Trimming removed 9 bases from V and 1 base from J, with 13 bases in between.